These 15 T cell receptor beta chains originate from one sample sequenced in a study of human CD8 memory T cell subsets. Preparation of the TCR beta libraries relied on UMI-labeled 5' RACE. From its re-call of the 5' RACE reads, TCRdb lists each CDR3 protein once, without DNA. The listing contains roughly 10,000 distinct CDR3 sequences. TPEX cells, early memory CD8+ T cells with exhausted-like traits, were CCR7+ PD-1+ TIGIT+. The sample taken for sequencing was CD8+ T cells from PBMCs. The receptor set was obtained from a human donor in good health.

CDR3 sequence: CAWSVGSGAYNEQFF. The genes are TRBV30 and TRBJ2-1; the D call of TRBD2 rests on TCRdb alone, since no DNA is present to check it. Germline assignment: CDR1 GTSNPN and CDR2 SVGIG (reference sequence). The CDR3 contains 15 residues.

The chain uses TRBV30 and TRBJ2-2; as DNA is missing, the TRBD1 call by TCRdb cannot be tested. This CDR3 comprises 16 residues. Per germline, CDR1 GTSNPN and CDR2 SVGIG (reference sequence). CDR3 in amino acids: CAWSGRQGGNTGELFF.

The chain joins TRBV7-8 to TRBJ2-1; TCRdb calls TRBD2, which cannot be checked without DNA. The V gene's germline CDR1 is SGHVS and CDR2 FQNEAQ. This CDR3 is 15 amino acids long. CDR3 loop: CASSLVTSGRDEQFF.

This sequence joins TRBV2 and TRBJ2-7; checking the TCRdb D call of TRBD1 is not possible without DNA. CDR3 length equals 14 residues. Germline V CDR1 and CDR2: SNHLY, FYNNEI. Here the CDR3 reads CASNPRDTSYEQYF. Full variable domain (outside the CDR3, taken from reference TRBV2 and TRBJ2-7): EPEVTQTPSHQVTQMGQEVILRCVPISNHLYFYWYRQILGQKVEFLVSFYNNEISEKSEIFDDQFSVERPDGSNFTLKIRSTKLEDSAMYFCASNPRDTSYEQYFGPGTRLTVT.

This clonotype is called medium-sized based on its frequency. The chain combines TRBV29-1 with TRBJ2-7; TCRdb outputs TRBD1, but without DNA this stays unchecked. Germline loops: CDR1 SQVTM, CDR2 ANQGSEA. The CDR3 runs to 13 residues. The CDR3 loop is CSVEVGQGYEQYF.

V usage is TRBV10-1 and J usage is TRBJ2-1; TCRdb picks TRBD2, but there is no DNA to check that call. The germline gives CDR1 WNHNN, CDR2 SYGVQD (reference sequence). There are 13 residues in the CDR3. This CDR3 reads CAGLPIGHNEQFF.

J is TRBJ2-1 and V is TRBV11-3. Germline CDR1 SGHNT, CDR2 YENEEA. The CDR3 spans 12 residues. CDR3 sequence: CASSLVYNEQFF.

The CDR3 spells CSVADRGRNYGYTF. The rearrangement uses TRBV29-1 and TRBJ1-2; the D gene TCRdb calls, TRBD1, cannot be checked with no DNA. The CDR3 is 14 residues long. Germline CDR1 and CDR2: SQVTM and ANQGSEA.

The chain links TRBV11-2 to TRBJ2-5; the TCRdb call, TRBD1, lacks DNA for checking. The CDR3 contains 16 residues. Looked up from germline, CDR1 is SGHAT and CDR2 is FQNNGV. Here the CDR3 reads CASSFYPRTAKETQYF.

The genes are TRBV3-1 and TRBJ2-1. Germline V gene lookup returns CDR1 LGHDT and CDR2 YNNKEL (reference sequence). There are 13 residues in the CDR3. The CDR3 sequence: CASSHKSWNEQFF.

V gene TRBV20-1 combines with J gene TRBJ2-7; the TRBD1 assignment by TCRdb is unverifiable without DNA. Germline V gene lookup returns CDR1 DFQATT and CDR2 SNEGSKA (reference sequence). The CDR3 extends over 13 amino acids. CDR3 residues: CSASLLDSYEQYF.

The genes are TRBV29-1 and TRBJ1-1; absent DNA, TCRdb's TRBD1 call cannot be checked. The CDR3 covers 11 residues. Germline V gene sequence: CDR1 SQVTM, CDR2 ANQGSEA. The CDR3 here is CSVYSGSEAFF.

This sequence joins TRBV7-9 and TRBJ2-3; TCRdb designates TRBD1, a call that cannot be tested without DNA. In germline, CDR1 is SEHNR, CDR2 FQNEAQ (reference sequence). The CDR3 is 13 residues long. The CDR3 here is CASSPKGEDTQYF. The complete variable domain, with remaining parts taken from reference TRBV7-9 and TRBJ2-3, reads DTGVSQNPRHKITKRGQNVTFRCDPISEHNRLYWYRQTLGQGPEFLTYFQNEAQLEKSRLLSDRFSAERPKGSFSTLEIQRTEQGDSAMYLCASSPKGEDTQYFGPGTRLTVL.

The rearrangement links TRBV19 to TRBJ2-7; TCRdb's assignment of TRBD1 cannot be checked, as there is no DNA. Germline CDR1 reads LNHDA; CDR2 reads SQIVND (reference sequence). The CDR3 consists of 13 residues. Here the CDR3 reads CASSIGGTNEQYF.

CDR3 residues: CASSQDPAPEQYF. This rearrangement joins TRBV14 to TRBJ2-7. Germline V gene data show CDR1 as SGHDN and CDR2 as FVKESK. The CDR3 totals 13 residues.